These 17 T cell receptor beta chains came from one sample sequenced in a study of blood T cell repertoires in COVID-19. Using immunoSEQ multiplex PCR, the repertoire was profiled, and TCRdb retains in-frame clones only, with some absent. The table has 78,000 or so clones, 82% seen once. The sequenced material came from peripheral blood. The origin of the receptors is a man aged 80 or over with acute or convalescent COVID-19.

CDR3 coding DNA: TGTGCCAGCAGCTACTCGTCTGGCACTGAAGCTTTCTTT. Translated: CASSYSSGTEAFF. V is TRBV5-4 and J is TRBJ1-1; D unresolved. From germline, CDR1 is SGHNT and CDR2 YYREEE (reference sequence). The CDR3 length is 13 residues. Trimming removed 3 bases from V and 4 bases from J, with 10 bases in between. Together with reference TRBV5-4 and TRBJ1-1, the CDR3 gives the full variable domain: ETGVTQSPTHLIKTRGQQVTLRCSSQSGHNTVSWYQQALGQGPQFIFQYYREEENGRGNFPPRFSGLQFPNYSSELNVNALELDDSALYLCASSYSSGTEAFFGQGTRLTVV.

This clone has a single count. The rearrangement links TRBV6-5 to TRBJ1-1; D is unresolved. From germline, CDR1 is MNHEY and CDR2 SVGAGI. The V gene lost 5 bases and the J gene lost 5 bases, with 12 bases spanning the gap. The CDR3 contains 13 residues. CDR3 nucleotide sequence: TGTGCCAGCAGTCCCCTGTATAGAACTGAAGCTTTCTTT. Its translation: CASSPLYRTEAFF.

The chain employs TRBV5-6 and TRBJ2-5, with TRBD1 matching over 7 bases. The CDR3 has 15 amino acids. The J segment lost 5 bases and the V segment lost 0 bases, leaving 7 bases of the junction unmatched. Germline V gene sequence: CDR1 SGHDT, CDR2 YYEEEE. This CDR3 reads CASSLGGRGTETQYF. DNA for the CDR3: TGTGCCAGCAGCTTGGGCGGCAGGGGGACGGAGACCCAGTACTTC.

For this clone: The same CDR3 is also encoded by other DNA sequences in this sample. The chain is built from TRBV15 and TRBJ2-1, with D perhaps TRBD2 (6 bases). V dropped 2 bases and J dropped 1 base, with 6 bases sitting between them. Germline CDR1 is LNHNV and CDR2 is YYDKDF (reference sequence). This CDR3 is built from 14 residues. CDR3 amino acids: CATSRRGSYNEQFF. As DNA, the CDR3 is TGTGCCACCAGCAGACGGGGGTCCTACAATGAGCAGTTCTTC. The full variable domain, with the rest looked up from reference TRBV15 and TRBJ2-1, is DAMVIQNPRYQVTQFGKPVTLSCSQTLNHNVMYWYQQKSSQAPKLLFHYYDKDFNNEADTPDNFQSRRPNTSFCFLDIRSPGLGDTAMYLCATSRRGSYNEQFFGPGTRLTVL.

Only a few counts were recorded for this clone. The CDR3 DNA is TGTGCCAGCAGTCCCCTCTTAGCGGGGCAAGAGACAGAGACCCAGTACTTC. Protein product: CASSPLLAGQETETQYF. The genes are TRBV6-2 or TRBV6-3 and TRBJ2-5; TRBD2 aligns across 8 bases. Germline V CDR1 and CDR2: MNHEY, SVGEGT. Losses at the gene ends were 5 bases for V and 4 bases for J; bases not matched to a gene: 15. The CDR3 has 17 amino acids.

The rearrangement links TRBV9 to TRBJ2-3; D is possibly TRBD2 (5 bases). The V end was cut by 2 bases, the J end by 2 bases, with 18 bases between. Germline CDR1 and CDR2: SGDLS and YYNGEE. The CDR3 covers 17 residues. The CDR3 region has the DNA TGTGCCAGCAGCGTCCAAGGAGGACCTCAAAACACAGATACGCAGTATTTT. It encodes CASSVQGGPQNTDTQYF.

On this clone: The junction does not match germline at one end; this may be a read error. This rearrangement joins TRBV4-1 to TRBJ2-2; 8 bases align to TRBD2. Germline values: CDR1 MGHRA, CDR2 YSYEKL. The CDR3 length is 19 residues. CDR3 residues: CARSQDRGGPASNTGELFF. The CDR3 region has the DNA TGCGCCCGCAGCCAAGATCGGGGGGGGCCGGCTTCGAACACCGGGGAGCTGTTTTTT.

The V and J genes are TRBV5-1 and TRBJ1-2; D possibly corresponds to TRBD1 (6 bases). Per the germline V gene, CDR1 is SGHRS and CDR2 is YFSETQ. The CDR3 loop spans 14 amino acids. V shed 2 bases and J shed 4 bases, with 12 bases lying between them. The CDR3 loop reads CASSFNRDTYGYTF. As DNA, the CDR3 is TGCGCCAGCAGCTTTAACCGGGACACCTATGGCTACACCTTC.

This clone came up a few times. The gene calls are TRBV5-1 and TRBJ2-3, with 7 bases aligning to TRBD1. V was clipped by 4 bases and J by 6 bases; unmatched bases: 5. Germline V gene lookup returns CDR1 SGHRS and CDR2 YFSETQ. CDR3 length: 13 amino acids. DNA of the CDR3: TGCGCCAGCAGCCCCGACAGGGTGGATACGCAGTATTTT. Amino acid sequence: CASSPDRVDTQYF.

This clone has a handful of counts. This sequence joins TRBV6-1 and TRBJ1-1; no clear D. The germline V gene encodes CDR1 MNHNS and CDR2 SASEGT. The CDR3 has 16 amino acids. V was pared by 2 bases and J by 1 base, with 14 bases between. Written as DNA, the CDR3 is TGTGCCAGCAGTGAATATACACCAACTACGAACACTGAAGCTTTCTTT. Translated, it gives CASSEYTPTTNTEAFF.

This chain joins TRBV7-9 and TRBJ2-1; 8 bases map to TRBD2. The CDR3 runs 17 residues. Germline CDR1 is SEHNR and CDR2 is FQNEAQ (reference sequence). J gave up 7 bases and V 3 bases, and 14 bases lay outside the gene matches. CDR3 sequence (DNA): TGTGCCAGCAGCTTCTCCGCAGCATCGGGGGGGGTTAATGAGCAGTTCTTC. Encoded protein: CASSFSAASGGVNEQFF.

The chain has TRBV25-1 and TRBJ1-1; TRBD1 agrees at 12 bases. Germline-derived CDR1 and CDR2 are MGHDK and SYGVNS. This CDR3 has 16 amino acids. Trimming took 3 bases from V and 4 from J; bases not matched to a gene: 6. Written as DNA, the CDR3 is TGTGCCAGCAGTGATGGGGACAGGGGGCGCGGCACTGAAGCTTTCTTT. It encodes CASSDGDRGRGTEAFF.

The genes are TRBV24-1 and TRBJ1-3; 9 nucleotides agree with TRBD1. Germline-derived CDR1 and CDR2 are KGHDR and SFDVKD. The V segment lost 10 bases and the J segment 2 bases; nucleotides outside the gene matches: 2. There are 13 residues in the CDR3. The DNA for the CDR3 is TGTGCCACAACAGGGGGCACTGGAAACACCATATATTTT. Translating gives CATTGGTGNTIYF.

The gene calls are TRBV12-3 or TRBV12-4 and TRBJ2-3; D possibly corresponds to TRBD1 (6 bases). This CDR3 comprises 12 residues. V was pared by 11 bases and J by 8 bases, with 17 bases between. The CDR3 sequence: CADRTDRGTQYF. The DNA of the CDR3 is TGTGCCGACAGGACGGACCGCGGTACGCAGTATTTT.

J is TRBJ1-2 and V is TRBV2, with no clear D. Trimming pared 7 bases from V and 2 bases from J, leaving 11 bases between. The CDR3 spans 13 residues. CDR1 and CDR2 (germline): SNHLY, FYNNEI. In nucleotides, the CDR3 is TGTGCCAGCACCCGGGAGGGCAACTATGGCTACACCTTC. Protein: CASTREGNYGYTF.

The chain combines TRBV4-1 with TRBJ1-6; D perhaps matches TRBD1 (6 bases). This CDR3 region has 16 residues. Trimming cost V 1 base and J 7 bases, with 14 bases left between them. Per the germline V gene, CDR1 is MGHRA and CDR2 is YSYEKL. CDR3 in DNA: TGCGCCAGCAGCCAAGCGTTCGGGGGGGCAAATTCACCCCTCCACTTT. As protein: CASSQAFGGANSPLHF.

The chain uses TRBV6-5 and TRBJ2-1, with D possibly being TRBD2 (7 bases). The CDR3 extends over 16 amino acids. V shed 4 bases and J shed 0 bases, with 13 bases lying between them. CDR1 and CDR2 from the germline V gene are MNHEY and SVGAGI. The CDR3 nucleotides read TGTGCCAGCAGTTTAGGGGGGGCCCGCTCCTACAATGAGCAGTTCTTC. It translates to CASSLGGARSYNEQFF.